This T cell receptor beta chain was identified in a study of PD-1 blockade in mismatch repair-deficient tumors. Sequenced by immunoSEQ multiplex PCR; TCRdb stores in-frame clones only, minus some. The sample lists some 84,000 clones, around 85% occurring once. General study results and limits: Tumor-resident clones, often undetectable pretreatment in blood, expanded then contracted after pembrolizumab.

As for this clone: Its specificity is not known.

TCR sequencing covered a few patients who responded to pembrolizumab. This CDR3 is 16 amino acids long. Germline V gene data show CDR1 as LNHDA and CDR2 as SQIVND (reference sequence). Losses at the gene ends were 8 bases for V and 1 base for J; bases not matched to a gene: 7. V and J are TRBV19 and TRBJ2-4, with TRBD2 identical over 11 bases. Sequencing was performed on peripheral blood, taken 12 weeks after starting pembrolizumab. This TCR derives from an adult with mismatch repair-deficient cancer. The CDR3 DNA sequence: TGTGCCAGTGGGGGGGCTAGCGGGAGGGCCAAAAACATTCAGTACTTC. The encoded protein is CASGGASGRAKNIQYF. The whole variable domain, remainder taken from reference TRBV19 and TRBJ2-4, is DGGITQSPKYLFRKEGQNVTLSCEQNLNHDAMYWYRQDPGQGLRLIYYSQIVNDFQKGDIAEGYSVSREKKESFPLTVTSAQKNPTAFYLCASGGASGRAKNIQYFGAGTRLSVL.